Below are 13 T cell receptor beta chains sequenced from a single sample in a study of blood T cell repertoires in COVID-19. Data came from immunoSEQ multiplex PCR; TCRdb stores just in-frame clones and leaves some out. The sample carries 130,000 or so clones, about 89% recorded once. Sequenced input: peripheral blood. Receptors originate from a man aged 55 to 70 with COVID-19, enrolled during active disease.

V is TRBV10-1 and J is TRBJ2-3; the match to TRBD2 covers 7 bases. The CDR3 has 14 amino acids. Losses at the gene ends were 1 base for V and 5 bases for J; bases not matched to a gene: 3. Germline V gives CDR1 WNHNN, CDR2 SYGVQD (reference sequence). CDR3 bases: TGCGCCAGCAGTGAGTATGGCGGGGGAGATACGCAGTATTTT. This translates into CASSEYGGGDTQYF.

About this clone: Other DNA sequences in the same sample also yield this CDR3. CDR3 residues: CSVEGLMNTEAFF. CDR3 nucleotides: TGCAGCGTTGAGGGACTTATGAACACTGAAGCTTTCTTT. The chain couples TRBV29-1 to TRBJ1-1, with D perhaps TRBD1 (5 bases). Deletions cut 3 bases from V and 0 bases from J, with 8 bases between. Germline CDR1 reads SQVTM; CDR2 reads ANQGSEA. This CDR3 is built from 13 residues.

CDR3 DNA sequence: TGTGCCAGCTCACCGGGACAGGGTCCCCCAGACAGAAGCTACACCTTC. Translated, it gives CASSPGQGPPDRSYTF. The J gene is TRBJ1-2, the V gene TRBV18; 9 bases agree with TRBD1. CDR3 length equals 16 residues. Trimming removed 3 bases from V and 9 bases from J; junction bases left unmatched: 14. Per the germline V gene, CDR1 is KGHSH and CDR2 is LQKENI.

This clone appeared a single time. The chain has TRBV2 and TRBJ2-2; 12 bases align to TRBD2. CDR1 and CDR2 (germline): SNHLY, FYNNEI. Trimming cost V 7 bases and J 4 bases; bases outside gene matches: 10. This CDR3 is 17 amino acids long. CDR3 residues: CASTGLAGTRGTGELFF. In DNA form, the CDR3 reads TGTGCCAGCACCGGACTAGCGGGGACCCGAGGCACCGGGGAGCTGTTTTTT.

V gene TRBV28 combines with J gene TRBJ2-7; maybe TRBD2 (6 bases). Trimming left V 10 bases short and J 1 base short, with 26 bases between. The germline V gene has CDR1 MDHEN and CDR2 SYDVKM. CDR3 length: 17 residues. This chain's CDR3 is CATRAGSKPPGSYEQYF. The DNA for the CDR3 is TGTGCCACCCGCGCGGGGTCAAAACCCCCTGGGTCCTACGAGCAGTACTTC.

The chain has TRBV19 and TRBJ1-6; tentatively, D is TRBD1 (5 bases). The V end was cut by 3 bases, the J end by 6 bases, with 9 bases between. This CDR3 has 14 residues. CDR1 and CDR2 from the germline V gene are LNHDA and SQIVND (reference sequence). The CDR3 DNA sequence: TGTGCCAGTAGTATTCAGGGAGGTAATTCACCCCTCCACTTT. Protein: CASSIQGGNSPLHF.

The chain is built from TRBV19 and TRBJ2-6, with 8 bases matching TRBD1. The germline V gene has CDR1 LNHDA and CDR2 SQIVND (reference sequence). J lost 4 bases, V lost 8 bases, and 4 bases had no gene match. CDR3 length equals 14 residues. The CDR3 spells CASWTGSGANVLTF. The CDR3, as DNA: TGTGCCAGTTGGACAGGGTCCGGGGCCAACGTCCTGACTTTC.

The chain's CDR3 is CASSQDSALGYTF. CDR3 DNA: TGCGCCAGCAGCCAGGACAGCGCGCTGGGCTACACCTTC. The V call is TRBV4-3, the J call TRBJ1-2, with a weak D call TRBD1 (6 bases). V lost 3 bases and J lost 8, with 13 bases in between. The germline V gene has CDR1 LGHNA and CDR2 YSLEER. The CDR3 consists of 13 residues.

The table lists this clone with a count of one. The chain recombines TRBV7-6 with TRBJ2-2; D is uncertain. CDR1 is SGHVS and CDR2 is FNYEAQ in the germline V gene. There are 14 residues in the CDR3. The V gene lost 1 base and the J gene lost 4 bases, with 7 bases spanning the gap. CDR3 region: CASSLGQSTGELFF. The CDR3, as DNA: TGTGCCAGCAGCTTAGGGCAAAGCACCGGGGAGCTGTTTTTT.

The rearrangement uses TRBV6-5 and TRBJ1-3; maybe TRBD1 (6 bases). The germline V gene encodes CDR1 MNHEY and CDR2 SVGAGI. The CDR3 has 14 residues. V was pared by 8 bases and J by 4 bases, with 15 bases between. The CDR3 is CASDTGGVGNTIYF. The CDR3 DNA is TGTGCCAGCGACACGGGGGGCGTCGGAAACACCATATATTTT.

This clone was recorded only once. The chain is built from TRBV7-8 and TRBJ1-3, with TRBD1 matching over 7 bases. This CDR3 has 15 amino acids. The J segment lost 3 bases and the V segment lost 5 bases, leaving 7 bases of the junction unmatched. Germline assignment: CDR1 SGHVS and CDR2 FQNEAQ. DNA of the CDR3: TGTGCCAGCAGCCCAGAGACAGGGAATGGAAACACCATATATTTT. Amino acid sequence: CASSPETGNGNTIYF.

This rearrangement joins TRBV19 to TRBJ2-7; TRBD2 agrees at 7 bases. This CDR3 is 15 amino acids long. After removal of 5 bases from V and 3 bases from J, the junction contained 10 bases not matched to a gene. In germline, CDR1 is LNHDA, CDR2 SQIVND (reference sequence). DNA for the CDR3: TGTGCCAGTAGTGCTGCTGGGGGGGAAAACTACGAGCAGTACTTC. It yields the protein CASSAAGGENYEQYF.

The V call is TRBV7-2, the J call TRBJ2-5; D possibly corresponds to TRBD1 (7 bases). The CDR3 loop spans 14 amino acids. Germline V lookup: CDR1 SGHTA, CDR2 FQGNSA. V lost 4 bases and J lost 1, with 10 bases in between. CDR3 amino acids: CASSSRGVQETQYF. The CDR3 nucleotides read TGTGCCAGCAGCTCCAGGGGGGTCCAAGAGACCCAGTACTTC.